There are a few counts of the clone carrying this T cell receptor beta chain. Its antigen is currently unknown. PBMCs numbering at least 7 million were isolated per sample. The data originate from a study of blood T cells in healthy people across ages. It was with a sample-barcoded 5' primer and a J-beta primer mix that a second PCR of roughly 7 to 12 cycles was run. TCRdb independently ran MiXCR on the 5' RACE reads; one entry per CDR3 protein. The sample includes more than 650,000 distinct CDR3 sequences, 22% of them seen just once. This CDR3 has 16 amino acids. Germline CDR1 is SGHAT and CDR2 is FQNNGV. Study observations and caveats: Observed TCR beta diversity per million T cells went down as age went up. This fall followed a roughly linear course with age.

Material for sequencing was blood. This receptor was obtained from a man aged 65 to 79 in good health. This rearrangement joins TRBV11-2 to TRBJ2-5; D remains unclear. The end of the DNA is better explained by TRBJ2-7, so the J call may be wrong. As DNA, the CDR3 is TGTGCCAGCAGCGCCTCTCGACTGAGCCCTCCCTACGAGCAGTACTTC. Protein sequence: CASSASRLSPPYEQYF.